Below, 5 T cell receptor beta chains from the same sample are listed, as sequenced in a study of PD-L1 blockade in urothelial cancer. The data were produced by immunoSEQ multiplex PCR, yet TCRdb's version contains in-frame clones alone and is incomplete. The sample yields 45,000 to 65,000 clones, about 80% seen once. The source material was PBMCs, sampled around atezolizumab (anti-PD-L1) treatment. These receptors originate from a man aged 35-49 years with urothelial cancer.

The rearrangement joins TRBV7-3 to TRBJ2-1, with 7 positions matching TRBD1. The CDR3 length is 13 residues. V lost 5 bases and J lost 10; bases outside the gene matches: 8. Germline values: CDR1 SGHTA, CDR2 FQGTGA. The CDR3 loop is CASSRRQGKEQFF. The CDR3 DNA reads TGTGCCAGCAGCCGACGACAGGGAAAGGAGCAGTTCTTC.

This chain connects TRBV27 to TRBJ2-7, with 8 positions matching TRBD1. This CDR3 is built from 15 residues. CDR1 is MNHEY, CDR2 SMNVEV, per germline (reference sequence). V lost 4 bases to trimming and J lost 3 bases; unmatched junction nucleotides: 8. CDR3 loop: CASSSGTGLLYEQYF. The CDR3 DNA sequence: TGTGCCAGCAGTTCGGGGACAGGCCTACTCTACGAGCAGTACTTC.

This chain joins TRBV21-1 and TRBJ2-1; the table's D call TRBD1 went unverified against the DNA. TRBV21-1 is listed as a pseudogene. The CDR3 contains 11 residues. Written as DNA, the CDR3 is TGTGCCAGCAGCAACTCAGGGGAGCAGTTCTTC. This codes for CASSNSGEQFF.

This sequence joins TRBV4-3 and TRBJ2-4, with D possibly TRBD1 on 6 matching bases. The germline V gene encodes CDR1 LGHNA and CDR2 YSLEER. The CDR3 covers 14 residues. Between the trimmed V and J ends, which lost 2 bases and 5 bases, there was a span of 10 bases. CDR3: CASSQRDNQNIQYF. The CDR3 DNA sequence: TGCGCCAGCAGCCAAAGGGACAACCAAAACATTCAGTACTTC.

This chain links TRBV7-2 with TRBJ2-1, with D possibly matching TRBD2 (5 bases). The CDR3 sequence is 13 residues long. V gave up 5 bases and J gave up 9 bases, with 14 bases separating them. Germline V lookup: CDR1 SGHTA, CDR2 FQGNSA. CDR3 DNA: TGTGCCAGCAGCCCCCGAGGGCCGTCTGAGCAGTTCTTC. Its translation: CASSPRGPSEQFF. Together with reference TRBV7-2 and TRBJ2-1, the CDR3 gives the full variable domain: GAGVSQSPSNKVTEKGKDVELRCDPISGHTALYWYRQSLGQGLEFLIYFQGNSAPDKSGLPSDRFSAERTGGSVSTLTIQRTQQEDSAVYLCASSPRGPSEQFFGPGTRLTVL.